Below, one TCR beta chain is given with its context. The method was immunoSEQ multiplex PCR; TCRdb's version includes in-frame clones alone and lacks a portion of them. The sample lists around 72,000 clones, roughly 91% occurring once. This record comes from a study of technical replicates of blood from a handful of donors. Specimen: T cells isolated from PBMCs. This TCR derives from a human donor in good health. Some clones in this sample may be carry-over from other donors' samples.

The CDR3 DNA reads TGTGCCAGCAGCCAATACAGCGGGTGGCAAGAGACCCAGTACTTC. Amino acid sequence: CASSQYSGWQETQYF. The J gene is TRBJ2-5, the V gene TRBV14, with D tentatively TRBD2 (6 bases). Between the trimmed V and J ends, which lost 2 bases and 2 bases, there was a span of 12 bases. Germline CDR1 is SGHDN and CDR2 is FVKESK. The CDR3 totals 15 residues.